One and the same sample provided the 9 T cell receptor beta chains below, sequenced in a study of CD8 T cells in Susac syndrome. Reverse transcription used about 0.45 to 1 ug RNA and random hexamers. Via MiXCR, TCRdb re-called the immunoSEQ multiplex PCR reads, giving one row per CDR3 protein. The sample holds roughly 150,000 distinct CDR3 sequences, about 92% seen once. The specimen was CD4+ T cells from PBMCs. These TCRs come from a human donor in good health.

The J gene is TRBJ1-5, the V gene TRBV29-1; TRBD1 is a possible D gene (6 bases). V lost 6 bases and J lost 0, with 15 bases in between. This CDR3 region has 15 residues. In germline, CDR1 is SQVTM, CDR2 ANQGSEA. The CDR3 is CSVVDSSYSNQPQHF. The CDR3 DNA is TGCAGCGTCGTGGACAGTTCATATAGCAATCAGCCCCAGCATTTT.

Only a few counts were recorded for this clonotype. This sequence joins TRBV28 and TRBJ2-7, with TRBD2 matching over 9 bases. CDR3 length: 16 residues. The germline V gene has CDR1 MDHEN and CDR2 SYDVKM. V was clipped by 2 bases and J by 5 bases; unmatched bases: 10. The CDR3 DNA reads as TGTGCCAGCAGTTTAGGGTTTAGCGGGAGAAGCAACGAGCAGTACTTC. It is translated as CASSLGFSGRSNEQYF.

The rearrangement joins TRBV18 to TRBJ1-1; D is perhaps TRBD1 (5 bases). Germline V CDR1 and CDR2: KGHSH, LQKENI. The CDR3 is 16 amino acids. V was cut by 6 bases and J by 0 bases, with 17 bases left in between. CDR3: CASSQRSGTVNTEAFF. The CDR3 DNA follows: TGTGCCAGCTCGCAACGCTCCGGGACTGTGAACACTGAAGCTTTCTTT.

The V and J genes are TRBV2 and TRBJ2-6; D gene ambiguous. The V and J ends lost 6 bases and 4 bases respectively, with 7 bases between them. From germline, CDR1 is SNHLY and CDR2 FYNNEI. The CDR3 has 13 amino acids. The CDR3 region has the DNA TGTGCCAGCAGAACCCGAGGGGCCAACGTCCTGACTTTC. Its protein product is CASRTRGANVLTF.

In DNA, the CDR3 is TGTGCCAGCAGCCTGGGGGACAGATCCTACGAGCAGTACTTC. Protein product: CASSLGDRSYEQYF. The genes are TRBV6-5 and TRBJ2-7; 7 bases agree with TRBD1. Germline V CDR1 and CDR2: MNHEY, SVGAGI. Trimming cost V 6 bases and J 1 base; bases outside gene matches: 6. The CDR3 spans 14 residues.

CDR3: CASSLTGATPEETQYF. DNA of the CDR3: TGCGCCAGCAGCTTAACAGGGGCCACCCCCGAAGAGACCCAGTACTTC. This chain uses TRBV5-1 with TRBJ2-5; 7 bases match TRBD1. This CDR3 region has 16 residues. The germline V gene has CDR1 SGHRS and CDR2 YFSETQ. V lost 2 bases, J lost 3 bases, and 10 bases stayed unmatched.

The chain recombines TRBV7-8 with TRBJ1-1; TRBD1 matches 7 bases. Germline CDR1 reads SGHVS; CDR2 reads FQNEAQ. Losses at the gene ends were 1 base for V and 3 bases for J; bases not matched to a gene: 2. The CDR3 totals 14 residues. The CDR3: CASSLGGTDTEAFF. The DNA of the CDR3 is TGTGCCAGCAGCTTAGGCGGGACAGACACTGAAGCTTTCTTT.

This CDR3 reads CAIRGLDYNEQFF. Written as DNA, the CDR3 is TGTGCCATCAGGGGACTGGATTACAATGAGCAGTTCTTC. This chain links TRBV10-3 with TRBJ2-1, with D perhaps matching TRBD2 (6 bases). This CDR3 spans 13 amino acids. Germline CDR1 is ENHRY and CDR2 is SYGVKD. Trimming removed 6 bases at V and 4 bases at J, with 10 bases between.

In its sample, this clonotype was seen once. V is TRBV6-5 and J is TRBJ1-3; TRBD1 is a possible D gene (5 bases). CDR3 length: 16 residues. Germline values: CDR1 MNHEY, CDR2 SVGAGI. V was trimmed by 2 bases and J by 4 bases, leaving 15 bases between them. CDR3 residues: CASSYDQRGFGNTIYF. In DNA, the CDR3 is TGTGCCAGCAGTTACGACCAACGGGGCTTCGGAAACACCATATATTTT.